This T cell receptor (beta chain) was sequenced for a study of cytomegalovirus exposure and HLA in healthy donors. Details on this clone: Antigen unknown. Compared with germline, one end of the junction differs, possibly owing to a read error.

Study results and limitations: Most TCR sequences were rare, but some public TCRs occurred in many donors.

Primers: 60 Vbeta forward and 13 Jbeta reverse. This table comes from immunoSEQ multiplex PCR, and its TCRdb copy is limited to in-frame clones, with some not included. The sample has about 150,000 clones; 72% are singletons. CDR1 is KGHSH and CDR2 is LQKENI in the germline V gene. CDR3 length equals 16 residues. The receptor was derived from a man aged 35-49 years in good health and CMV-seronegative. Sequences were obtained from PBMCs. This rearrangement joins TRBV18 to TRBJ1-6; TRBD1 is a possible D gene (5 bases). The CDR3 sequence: CASSPIVGQGNSPLHF. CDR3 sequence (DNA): TGTGCCAGCTCACCAATCGTCGGCCAGGGAAATTCTCCCCTCCACTTT.